This TCR beta chain derives from a study of blood T cell repertoires in COVID-19. Patients from Seattle were sampled longitudinally, starting during active infection. Trimming removed 9 bases from V and 7 bases from J, with 18 bases in between. The germline gives CDR1 MNHNY, CDR2 SVGAGI (reference sequence). The CDR3 spans 14 residues. Some clones are missing from TCRdb's copy, which holds only in-frame ones; the method was immunoSEQ multiplex PCR. This sample has 180,000 or so clones, with about 85% found just once. Sequencing was done on a sample of peripheral blood. The TCR was taken from a person aged 65 to 79 with COVID-19, enrolled during active disease. This chain connects TRBV6-6 to TRBJ1-4; D remains ambiguous. The DNA for the CDR3 is TGTGCCAGTACCCCGGGAACAACGCGTGAAAAACTGTTTTTT. The encoded protein is CASTPGTTREKLFF.